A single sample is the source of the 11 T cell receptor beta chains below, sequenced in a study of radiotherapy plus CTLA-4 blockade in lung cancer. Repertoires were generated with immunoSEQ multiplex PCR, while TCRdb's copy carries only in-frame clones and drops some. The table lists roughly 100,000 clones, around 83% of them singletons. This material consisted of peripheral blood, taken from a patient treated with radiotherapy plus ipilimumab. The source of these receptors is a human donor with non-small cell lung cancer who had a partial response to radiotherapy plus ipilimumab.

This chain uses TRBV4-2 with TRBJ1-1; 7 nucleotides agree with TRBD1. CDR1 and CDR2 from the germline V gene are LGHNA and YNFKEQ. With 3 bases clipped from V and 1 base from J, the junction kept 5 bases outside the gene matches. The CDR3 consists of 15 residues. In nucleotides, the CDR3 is TGTGCCAGCAGCCATGCGGGACAGTCGAACACTGAAGCTTTCTTT. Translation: CASSHAGQSNTEAFF.

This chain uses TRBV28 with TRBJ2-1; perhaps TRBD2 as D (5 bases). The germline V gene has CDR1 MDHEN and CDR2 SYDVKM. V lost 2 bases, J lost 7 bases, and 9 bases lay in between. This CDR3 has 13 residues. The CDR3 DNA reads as TGTGCCAGCAGTTTACTAGCTCGGAATGAGCAGTTCTTC. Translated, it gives CASSLLARNEQFF.

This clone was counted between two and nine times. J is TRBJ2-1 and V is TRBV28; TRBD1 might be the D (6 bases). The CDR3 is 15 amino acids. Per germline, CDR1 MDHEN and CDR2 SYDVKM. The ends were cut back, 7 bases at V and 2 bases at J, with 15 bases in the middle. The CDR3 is CASTVGQEAYNEQFF. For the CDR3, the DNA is TGTGCCAGCACTGTGGGACAAGAGGCCTACAATGAGCAGTTCTTC.

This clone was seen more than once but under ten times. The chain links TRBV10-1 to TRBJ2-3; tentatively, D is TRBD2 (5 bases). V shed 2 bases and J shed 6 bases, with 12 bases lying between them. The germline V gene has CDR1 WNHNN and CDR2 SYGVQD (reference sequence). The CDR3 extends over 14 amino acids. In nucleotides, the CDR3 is TGCGCCAGCAGTGAGATTGGGAGCAGGGATACGCAGTATTTT. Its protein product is CASSEIGSRDTQYF.

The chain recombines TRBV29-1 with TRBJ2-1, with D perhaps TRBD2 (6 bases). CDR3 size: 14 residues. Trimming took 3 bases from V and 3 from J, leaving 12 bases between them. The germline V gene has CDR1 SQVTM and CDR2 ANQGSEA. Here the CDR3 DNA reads TGCAGCGTTGATAGTGCGGGACTCTACAATGAGCAGTTCTTC. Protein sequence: CSVDSAGLYNEQFF.

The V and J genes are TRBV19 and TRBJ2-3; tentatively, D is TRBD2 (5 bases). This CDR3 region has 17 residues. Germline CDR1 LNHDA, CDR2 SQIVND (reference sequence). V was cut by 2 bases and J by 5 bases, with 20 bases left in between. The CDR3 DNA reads TGTGCCAGTAGTATAAATAGAACCCCGATCGGGGTAGATACGCAGTATTTT. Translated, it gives CASSINRTPIGVDTQYF.

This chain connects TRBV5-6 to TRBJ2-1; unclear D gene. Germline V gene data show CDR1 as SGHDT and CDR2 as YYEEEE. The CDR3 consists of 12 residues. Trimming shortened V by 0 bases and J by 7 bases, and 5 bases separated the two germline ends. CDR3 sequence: CASSLERNEQFF. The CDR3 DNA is TGTGCCAGCAGCTTGGAGAGGAATGAGCAGTTCTTC. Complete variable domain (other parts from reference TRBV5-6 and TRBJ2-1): DAGVTQSPTHLIKTRGQQVTLRCSPKSGHDTVSWYQQALGQGPQFIFQYYEEEERQRGNFPDRFSGHQFPNYSSELNVNALLLGDSALYLCASSLERNEQFFGPGTRLTVL.

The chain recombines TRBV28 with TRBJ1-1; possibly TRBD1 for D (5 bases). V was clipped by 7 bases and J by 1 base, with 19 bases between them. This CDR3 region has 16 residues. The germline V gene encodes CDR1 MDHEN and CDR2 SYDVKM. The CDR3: CASKFTGDYSNTEAFF. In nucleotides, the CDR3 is TGTGCCAGCAAGTTTACGGGGGACTACTCGAACACTGAAGCTTTCTTT. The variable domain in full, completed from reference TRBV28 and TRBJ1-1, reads DVKVTQSSRYLVKRTGEKVFLECVQDMDHENMFWYRQDPGLGLRLIYFSYDVKMKEKGDIPEGYSVSREKKERFSLILESASTNQTSMYLCASKFTGDYSNTEAFFGQGTRLTVV.

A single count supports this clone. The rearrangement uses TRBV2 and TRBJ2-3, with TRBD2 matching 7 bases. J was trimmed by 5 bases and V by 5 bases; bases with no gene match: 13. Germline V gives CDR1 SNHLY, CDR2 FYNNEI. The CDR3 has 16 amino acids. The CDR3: CASSFGFAGEGDTQYF. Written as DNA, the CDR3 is TGTGCCAGCAGTTTTGGATTTGCGGGAGAGGGAGATACGCAGTATTTT.

CDR3 sequence: CASSPAGTRQEQYF. CDR3 in DNA: TGTGCCAGCAGCCCAGCTGGGACTAGGCAAGAGCAGTACTTC. V usage is TRBV14 and J usage is TRBJ2-7; TRBD2 aligns across 8 bases. With 4 bases clipped from V and 7 bases from J, the junction kept 9 bases outside the gene matches. The CDR3 loop spans 14 amino acids. CDR1 SGHDN and CDR2 FVKESK come from the germline V gene.

The CDR3: CSAFSLGYEQYF. For the CDR3, the DNA is TGCAGCGCCTTTAGCTTAGGTTACGAGCAGTACTTC. J is TRBJ2-7 and V is TRBV29-1, with no clear D. The CDR3 length is 12 residues. Deletions cut 7 bases from V and 4 bases from J, with 14 bases between. Germline loops: CDR1 SQVTM, CDR2 ANQGSEA.